This note documents a single T cell receptor (beta chain) sequence. Antigen specificity is unknown. The data derive from a study of cytomegalovirus exposure and HLA in healthy donors. About the research overall: A later analysis reported the same platform for the roughly 120 validation repertoires and the 500 to 700 first-cohort repertoires. Points from the study as a whole: CMV antigen specificity of three CMV-associated chains was confirmed in vitro. It was reported that the classifier diagnosed cytomegalovirus status with high specificity and sensitivity in both the original and validation cohorts.

The donors formed part of the approximately 120-subject validation cohort, distinct from the roughly 620-subject first cohort. Assay: immunoSEQ multiplex PCR; the TCRdb copy retains only in-frame clones and omits some. The sample includes some 110,000 clones, more than 70% of them seen just once. The CDR3 is 15 amino acids. Germline V CDR1 and CDR2: MGHRA, YSYEKL. The ends were cut back, 0 bases at V and 6 bases at J, with 11 bases in the middle. The chain employs TRBV4-1 and TRBJ2-2; D perhaps matches TRBD1 (6 bases). The specimen was PBMCs. The sequence derives from a man younger than 35 in good health and CMV-seronegative. The CDR3 DNA is TGCGCCAGCAGCCAAGAATTCGGACAGTCCGGGGAGCTGTTTTTT. Its translation is CASSQEFGQSGELFF.